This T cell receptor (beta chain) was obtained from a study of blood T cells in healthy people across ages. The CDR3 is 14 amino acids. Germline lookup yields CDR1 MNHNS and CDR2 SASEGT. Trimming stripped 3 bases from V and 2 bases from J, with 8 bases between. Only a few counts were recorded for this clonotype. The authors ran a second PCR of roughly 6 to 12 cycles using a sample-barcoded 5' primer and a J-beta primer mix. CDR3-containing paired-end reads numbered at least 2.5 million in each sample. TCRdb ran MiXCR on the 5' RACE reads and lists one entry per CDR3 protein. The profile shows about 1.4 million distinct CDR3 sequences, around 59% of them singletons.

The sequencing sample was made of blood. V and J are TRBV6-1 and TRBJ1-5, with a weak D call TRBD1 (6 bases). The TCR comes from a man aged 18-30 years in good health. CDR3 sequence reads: CASSDQGRNQPQHF. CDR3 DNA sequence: TGTGCCAGCAGTGACCAGGGGCGCAATCAGCCCCAGCATTTT.